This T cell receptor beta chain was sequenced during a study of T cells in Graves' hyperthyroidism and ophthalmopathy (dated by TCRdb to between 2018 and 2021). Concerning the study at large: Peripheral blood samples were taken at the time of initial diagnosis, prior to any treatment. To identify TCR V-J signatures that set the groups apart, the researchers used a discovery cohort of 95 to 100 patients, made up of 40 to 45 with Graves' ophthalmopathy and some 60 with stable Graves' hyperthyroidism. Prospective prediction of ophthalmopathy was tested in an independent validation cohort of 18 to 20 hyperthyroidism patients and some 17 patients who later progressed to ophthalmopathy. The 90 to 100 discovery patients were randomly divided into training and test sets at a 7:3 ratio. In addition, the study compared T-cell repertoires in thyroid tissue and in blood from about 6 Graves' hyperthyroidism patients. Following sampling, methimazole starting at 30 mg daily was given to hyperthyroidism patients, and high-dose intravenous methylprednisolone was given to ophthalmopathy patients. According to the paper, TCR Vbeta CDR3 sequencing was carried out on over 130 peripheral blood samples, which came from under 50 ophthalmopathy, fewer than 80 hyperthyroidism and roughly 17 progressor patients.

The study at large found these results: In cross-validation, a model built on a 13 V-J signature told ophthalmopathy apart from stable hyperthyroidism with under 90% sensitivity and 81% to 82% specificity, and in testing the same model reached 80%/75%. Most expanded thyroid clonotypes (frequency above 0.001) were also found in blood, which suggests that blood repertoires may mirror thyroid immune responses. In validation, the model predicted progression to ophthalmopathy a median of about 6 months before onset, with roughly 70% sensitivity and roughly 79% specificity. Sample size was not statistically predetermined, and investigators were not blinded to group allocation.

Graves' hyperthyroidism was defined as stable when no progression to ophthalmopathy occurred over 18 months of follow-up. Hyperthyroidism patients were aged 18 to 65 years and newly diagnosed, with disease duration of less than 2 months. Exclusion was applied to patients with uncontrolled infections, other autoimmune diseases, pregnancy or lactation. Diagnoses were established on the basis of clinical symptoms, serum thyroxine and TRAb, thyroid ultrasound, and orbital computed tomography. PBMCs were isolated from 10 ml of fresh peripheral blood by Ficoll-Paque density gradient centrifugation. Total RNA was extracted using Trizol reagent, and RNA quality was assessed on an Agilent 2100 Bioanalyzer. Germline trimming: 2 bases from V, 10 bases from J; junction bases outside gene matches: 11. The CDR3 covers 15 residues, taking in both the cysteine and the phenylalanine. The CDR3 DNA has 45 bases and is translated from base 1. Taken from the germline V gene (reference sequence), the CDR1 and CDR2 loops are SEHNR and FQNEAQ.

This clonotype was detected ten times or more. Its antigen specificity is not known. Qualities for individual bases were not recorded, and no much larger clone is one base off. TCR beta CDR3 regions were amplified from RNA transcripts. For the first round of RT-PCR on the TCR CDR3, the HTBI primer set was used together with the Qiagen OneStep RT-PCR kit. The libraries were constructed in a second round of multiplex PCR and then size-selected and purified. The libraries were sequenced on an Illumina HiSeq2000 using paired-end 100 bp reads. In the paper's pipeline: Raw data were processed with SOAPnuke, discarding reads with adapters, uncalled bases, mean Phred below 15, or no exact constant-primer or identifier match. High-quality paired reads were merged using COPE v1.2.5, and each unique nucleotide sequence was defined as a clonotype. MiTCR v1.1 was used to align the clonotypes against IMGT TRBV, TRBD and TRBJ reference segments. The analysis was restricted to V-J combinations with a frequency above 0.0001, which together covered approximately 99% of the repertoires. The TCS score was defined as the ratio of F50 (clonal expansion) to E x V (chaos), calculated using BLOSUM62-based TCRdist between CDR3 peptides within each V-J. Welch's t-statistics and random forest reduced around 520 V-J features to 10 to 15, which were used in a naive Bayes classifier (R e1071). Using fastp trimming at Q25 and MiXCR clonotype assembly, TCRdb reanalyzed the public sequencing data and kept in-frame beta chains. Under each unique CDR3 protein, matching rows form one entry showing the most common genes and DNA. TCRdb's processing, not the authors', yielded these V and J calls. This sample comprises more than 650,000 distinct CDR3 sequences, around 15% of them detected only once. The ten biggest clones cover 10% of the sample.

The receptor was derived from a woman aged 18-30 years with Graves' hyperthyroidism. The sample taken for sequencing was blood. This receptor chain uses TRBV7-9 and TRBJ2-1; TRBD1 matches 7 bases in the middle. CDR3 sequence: CASSLLSTGWDEQFF. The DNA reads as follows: TGTGCCAGCAGCTTACTCTCGACAGGGTGGGACGAGCAGTTCTTC.